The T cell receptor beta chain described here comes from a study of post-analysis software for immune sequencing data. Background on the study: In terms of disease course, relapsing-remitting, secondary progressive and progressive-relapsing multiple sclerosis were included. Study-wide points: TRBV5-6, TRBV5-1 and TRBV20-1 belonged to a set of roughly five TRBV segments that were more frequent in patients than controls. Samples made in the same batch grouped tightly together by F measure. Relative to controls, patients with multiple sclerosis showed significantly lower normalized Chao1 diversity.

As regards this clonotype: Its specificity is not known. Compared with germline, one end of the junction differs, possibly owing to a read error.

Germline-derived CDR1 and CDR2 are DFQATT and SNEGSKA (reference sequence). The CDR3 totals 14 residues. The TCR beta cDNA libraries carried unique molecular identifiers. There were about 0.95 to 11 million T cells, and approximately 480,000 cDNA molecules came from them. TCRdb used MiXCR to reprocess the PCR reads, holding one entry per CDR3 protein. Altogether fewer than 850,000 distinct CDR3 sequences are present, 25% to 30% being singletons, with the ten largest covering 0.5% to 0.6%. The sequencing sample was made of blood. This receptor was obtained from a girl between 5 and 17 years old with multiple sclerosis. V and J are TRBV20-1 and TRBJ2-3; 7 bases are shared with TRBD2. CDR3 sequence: CSPKGGVGTDTRYF. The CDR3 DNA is TGCAGCCCTAAGGGAGGGGTAGGCACAGATACGCGGTATTTT.